Following are 27 T cell receptor beta chains from one sample sequenced in a study of tissue T cells after allogeneic stem cell transplantation. Time point denoted: mouse harvest day 7 after allogeneic transplant. Each mouse received 10^7 T-cell-depleted marrow cells plus 10^6 splenic CD5+ T cells by tail vein. Produced via immunoSEQ multiplex PCR; TCRdb's table is partial and in-frame only. The sample gives 2,400 or so clones, 52% of which show up once; roughly 30% is in the top ten. Sample: spleen. All receptors come from a female BALB/c mouse given C57BL/6 T cells with graft-versus-host disease after an allogeneic hematopoietic cell transplant.

Concerning this clone itself: Any gene name here is a mouse gene name. With the read ending 1 residue before the CDR3 end, the germline J gene is used to fill in that end. This same CDR3 is encoded by further DNA sequences in the sample. This chain joins TRBV16 and TRBJ2-2; either TRBD1 or TRBD2 may fit D (5 bases each). The V gene lost 0 bases and the J gene lost 4 bases, with 6 bases spanning the gap. CDR1 and CDR2 from the germline V gene are SGHSA and FRNQAP. The CDR3 is 14 residues long. CDR3 in amino acids: CASSLEGATGQLYF. The sequenced CDR3 bases are TGTGCAAGCAGCTTAGAAGGGGCCACCGGGCAGCTCTAC.

This clone came up a few times. Germline and genes: mouse. The CDR3 is cut off 1 residue early in the read; its end comes from the germline J gene. This chain uses TRBV19 with TRBJ2-7; TRBD2 matches at 8 bases. The trim removed 2 bases at V and 2 bases at J, leaving 0 bases unmatched. Germline lookup yields CDR1 FNHDT and CDR2 SITEND (reference sequence). The CDR3 totals 13 residues. Here the CDR3 reads CASSIGGAYEQYF. The part of the CDR3 DNA that was read is TGTGCCAGCAGTATTGGGGGGGCCTATGAACAGTAC.

A word on this clone: Gene names denote mouse genes. With the read ending 1 residue before the CDR3 end, the germline J gene is used to fill in that end. The chain couples TRBV26 to TRBJ2-1; unclear D gene. CDR1 is KGHPV and CDR2 is FQNQEV in the germline V gene (reference sequence). The CDR3 contains 12 residues. V gave up 2 bases and J gave up 10 bases, with 9 bases separating them. Incomplete CDR3 DNA: TGTGCCAGCAGTCTGACGAACCCCGAGCAGTTC. Encoded protein: CASSLTNPEQF. The full-length CDR3 reads as CASSLTNPEQFF.

This clone was found a few times. Mouse names are used for the genes. With the read ending 1 residue before the CDR3 end, the germline J gene is used to fill in that end. The rearrangement joins TRBV16 to TRBJ2-4; no firm D call. Germline CDR1 SGHSA, CDR2 FRNQAP. Between the trimmed V and J ends, which lost 3 bases and 0 bases, there was a span of 7 bases. The CDR3 runs to 14 residues. The sequenced CDR3 bases are TGTGCAAGCAGCTTTACAGATAGTCAAAACACCTTGTAC. Its protein is CASSFTDSQNTLY. The full CDR3 protein is CASSFTDSQNTLYF. The entire variable domain, with the rest obtained from reference TRBV16 and TRBJ2-4, is as follows: NAGVIQTPRHKVTGKGQEATLWCEPISGHSAVFWYRQTIVQGLEFLTYFRNQAPIDDSGMPKERFSAQMPNQSHSTLKIQSTQPQDSAVYLCASSFTDSQNTLYFGAGTRLSVL.

As regards this clone: Mouse gene names and germline throughout. Read coverage stops 1 residue before the CDR3 terminus; the germline J gene supplies the remainder. The chain is built from TRBV20 and TRBJ2-7; 10 positions match TRBD2. The V segment lost 5 bases and the J segment 4 bases; nucleotides outside the gene matches: 8. This CDR3 is 14 amino acids long. In germline, CDR1 is GFQATS, CDR2 STVNSAI. The CDR3 DNA, read in part, is TGTGGTGCTTCCGACTGGGGGGCCCCTTATGAACAGTAC. Its protein is CGASDWGAPYEQY. The complete CDR3 protein is CGASDWGAPYEQYF.

In regard to this clone: The germline and genes are mouse ones. The CDR3 extends 1 residue past the end of the read, so its final part is completed from the germline J gene. The chain recombines TRBV26 with TRBJ1-2; D call uncertain. The germline gives CDR1 KGHPV, CDR2 FQNQEV (reference sequence). The CDR3 sequence is 13 residues long. V was cut by 0 bases and J by 0 bases, with 2 bases left in between. Partial CDR3 DNA: TGTGCCAGCAGTCTGTCGTCAAACTCCGACTACACC. Translated, it gives CASSLSSNSDYT. The CDR3, in full, reads CASSLSSNSDYTF.

Points on this clone: Here the gene names and germline are mouse. The read halts 1 residue ahead of the CDR3 end, with the missing end drawn from the germline J gene. The rearrangement links TRBV13-2 to TRBJ2-1; 13 bases map to TRBD2. The ends lost 6 bases at V and 7 bases at J; junction bases unmatched: 4. In germline, CDR1 is NNHNN, CDR2 SYGAGS (reference sequence). The CDR3 is 14 residues long. CDR3 sequence reads: CASEDWGGGAEQFF. CDR3 DNA, as far as it was read: TGTGCCAGCGAGGACTGGGGGGGCGGGGCTGAGCAGTTC.

In this sample, this clone turned up a few times. Genes here carry mouse names. The sequence runs out 1 residue before the end of the CDR3; the remainder is reconstructed from the germline J gene. The rearrangement links TRBV26 to TRBJ1-3; possible D gene TRBD1, 6 bases. Germline V gene data show CDR1 as KGHPV and CDR2 as FQNQEV (reference sequence). The CDR3 is 15 residues long. Between the trimmed V and J ends, which lost 3 bases and 0 bases, there was a span of 9 bases. Incomplete CDR3 DNA: TGTGCCAGCAGTCTCGGGACATTTTCTGGAAATACGCTCTAT. It translates to CASSLGTFSGNTLY. The CDR3 in its entirety is CASSLGTFSGNTLYF.

Points on this clone: Mouse gene names apply. The read ends 1 residue before the CDR3 terminus; that terminus is restored from the germline J gene. V usage is TRBV5 and J usage is TRBJ2-5, with 8 bases fitting TRBD2. CDR1 and CDR2 from the germline V gene are LGHNA and YNLKQL (reference sequence). This CDR3 has 15 amino acids. J gave up 2 bases and V 0 bases, and 1 base lay outside the gene matches. The chain's CDR3 is CASSQDGGGQDTQYF. The covered CDR3 bases are TGTGCCAGCAGCCAAGATGGGGGGGGCCAAGACACCCAGTAC.

Concerning this clone: Gene names follow the mouse nomenclature. Coverage ceases 1 residue before the CDR3 finishes, and the germline J gene fills in the end. The chain carries TRBV14 and TRBJ2-1, with D uncertain. Germline CDR1 is SGHDT and CDR2 is FRDEAV. This CDR3 is built from 14 residues. Trimming took off 2 bases at V and 0 bases at J, with 6 bases between the two ends. The CDR3 spells CASSFYGNYAEQFF. Partial CDR3 DNA: TGTGCCAGCAGTTTTTACGGTAACTATGCTGAGCAGTTC.

Regarding this clone: Gene names follow the mouse nomenclature. The read gets to within 1 residue of the CDR3 end, and the germline J gene fills in the rest. This chain joins TRBV19 and TRBJ2-7, with D possibly being TRBD1 or TRBD2 (5 bases each). CDR3 length: 13 amino acids. Germline V CDR1 and CDR2: FNHDT, SITEND (reference sequence). V lost 2 bases, J lost 9 bases, and 15 bases lay in between. The part of the CDR3 DNA that was read is TGTGCCAGCAGTATCGTTGGGGCCGGGGGACAGTAC. Translated, it gives CASSIVGAGGQY. The CDR3 in full is CASSIVGAGGQYF.

This clone was recorded a few times. The genes are named according to mouse. CDR3 DNA (partial): TGTGCCAGCAGTCTCGACTGGGGGGGACAAAACACCTTGTAC. This gives the protein CASSLDWGGQNTLY. From start to end, the CDR3 is CASSLDWGGQNTLYF. The genes are TRBV13-1 and TRBJ2-4; the match to TRBD2 covers 11 bases. The read ends 1 residue early relative to the CDR3; the germline J gene fills the gap. Germline loops: CDR1 NSHNY, CDR2 SYGAGN. The CDR3 contains 15 residues. The V and J ends lost 4 bases and 3 bases, in that order; junction bases with no gene match: 4.

This clone was seen a single time. Any gene name here is a mouse gene name. The read stops 1 residue short of the end of the CDR3; the missing end is completed from the germline J gene. The chain is built from TRBV13-3 and TRBJ2-1; 8 bases fit TRBD2. This CDR3 has 11 amino acids. Germline V gene lookup returns CDR1 NNHDY and CDR2 SYVADS. Losses at the gene ends were 7 bases for V and 6 bases for J; bases not matched to a gene: 0. The CDR3 is CASWGGAEQFF. CDR3 bases read: TGTGCCAGCTGGGGGGGTGCTGAGCAGTTC.

Regarding this clone: Any gene name here is a mouse gene name. The DNA ends 1 residue before the CDR3 does, and the rest of the CDR3 is filled in from the germline J gene. The V call is TRBV12-1, the J call TRBJ2-7; TRBD2 might be the D (7 bases). The CDR3 has 12 residues. Germline CDR1 reads SGHSN; CDR2 reads HYEKVE. Deletions cut 1 base from V and 7 bases from J, with 10 bases between. The part of the CDR3 DNA that was read is TGTGCCAGCTCTCTAGGGGGGGGAGAACAGTAC. This codes for CASSLGGGEQY. The entire CDR3 protein reads CASSLGGGEQYF.

Points on this clone: Gene names are mouse gene names. The CDR3 end lies 1 residue beyond the end of the read and is filled in from the germline J gene. The V and J genes are TRBV14 and TRBJ2-3; TRBD1 matches 11 bases. Germline CDR1 is SGHDT and CDR2 is FRDEAV. The V gene end was trimmed by 4 bases and the J gene end by 3 bases; junction bases not matched to a gene: 1. CDR3 length: 14 amino acids. CDR3 DNA (partial): TGTGCCAGCAGTCGGACAGGGGGCGCAGAAACGCTGTAT. This encodes CASSRTGGAETLY. The full CDR3 sequence reads CASSRTGGAETLYF.

This clone occurred a few times. Any gene name here is a mouse gene name. The CDR3 end lies 1 residue beyond the end of the read and is filled in from the germline J gene. The J gene is TRBJ2-2, the V gene TRBV26; TRBD2 is a possible D gene (7 bases). Germline V CDR1 and CDR2: KGHPV, FQNQEV (reference sequence). V lost 2 bases and J 0 bases, leaving 10 bases between the germline ends. This CDR3 comprises 16 residues. The part of the CDR3 DNA that was read is TGTGCCAGCAGTCTGGAGGGGGGGTCAAACACCGGGCAGCTCTAC. This translates into CASSLEGGSNTGQLY. The CDR3 as a whole reads CASSLEGGSNTGQLYF.

A word on this clone: The gene names given are mouse names. The CDR3 goes on 1 residue after the read ends, and that part is filled in from the germline J gene. The chain has TRBV19 and TRBJ2-7, with TRBD2 identical over 10 bases. Germline V gene data show CDR1 as FNHDT and CDR2 as SITEND (reference sequence). The CDR3 loop spans 15 amino acids. With 3 bases clipped from V and 1 base from J, the junction kept 4 bases outside the gene matches. The sequenced part of the CDR3 DNA is TGTGCCAGCAGTACCTTACTGGGGGGGTCCTATGAACAGTAC. It is translated as CASSTLLGGSYEQY. The full CDR3 sequence reads CASSTLLGGSYEQYF.

Comments on this clone: The listed genes are named as in mouse. Coverage ceases 1 residue before the CDR3 finishes, and the germline J gene fills in the end. This chain uses TRBV1 with TRBJ2-1; 7 bases match TRBD1. From germline, CDR1 is NSQYPW and CDR2 LRSPGD (reference sequence). CDR3 length: 15 amino acids. The V segment lost 3 bases and the J segment 0 bases; nucleotides outside the gene matches: 2. CDR3 bases read: TGCACCTGCAGTGCCTCAGGGGGTAACTATGCTGAGCAGTTC. This sequence encodes CTCSASGGNYAEQF. The complete CDR3 reads CTCSASGGNYAEQFF.

This clone was detected only a few times. Gene and germline names: mouse. Incomplete CDR3 DNA: TGTGCCAGCAGCCAAGAGGCAGAAACGCTGTAT. Its protein is CASSQEAETLY. In full, the CDR3 reads CASSQEAETLYF. The chain carries TRBV5 and TRBJ2-3; D remains ambiguous. The read ends 1 residue before the CDR3 terminus; that terminus is restored from the germline J gene. The germline gives CDR1 LGHNA, CDR2 YNLKQL (reference sequence). The V gene lost 0 bases and the J gene lost 3 bases, with 1 base spanning the gap. The CDR3 has 12 amino acids.

As regards this clone: Germline and genes: mouse. The DNA ends 1 residue before the CDR3 does, and the rest of the CDR3 is filled in from the germline J gene. The chain links TRBV19 to TRBJ2-7; 11 positions agree with TRBD2. Germline trimming cut 6 bases from V and 4 bases from J; bases unmatched to any gene: 3. The CDR3 spans 13 residues. The V gene's germline CDR1 is FNHDT and CDR2 SITEND (reference sequence). The DNA read from the CDR3 is TGTGCCAGCAAGGACTGGGGGGCGTATGAACAGTAC. It yields the protein CASKDWGAYEQY. From start to end, the CDR3 is CASKDWGAYEQYF. The full variable domain, rest sourced from reference TRBV19 and TRBJ2-7, is GGIITQTPKFLIGQEGQKLTLKCQQNFNHDTMYWYRQDSGKGLRLIYYSITENDLQKGDLSEGYDASREKKSSFSLTVTSAQKNEMAVFLCASKDWGAYEQYFGPGTRLTVL.

Note on this clone: Germline and genes here are mouse. This CDR3 is CASSDNTEVFF. The CDR3 DNA, read in part, is TGTGCCAGCAGTGATAACACAGAAGTCTTC. The chain links TRBV13-3 to TRBJ1-1, with D hard to call. The sequenced fragment ends 1 residue before the CDR3 boundary, so the rest is inferred from the germline J gene. The CDR3 runs to 11 residues. V was shortened by 1 base and J by 2 bases, with 0 bases between the two germline ends. Germline loops: CDR1 NNHDY, CDR2 SYVADS.

In regard to this clone: Germline and genes: mouse. The read ends 1 residue before the CDR3 terminus; that terminus is restored from the germline J gene. The chain employs TRBV1 and TRBJ2-3, with a weak D call TRBD2 (7 bases). This CDR3 has 14 amino acids. Trimming removed 1 base at V and 4 bases at J, with 9 bases between. Germline loops: CDR1 NSQYPW, CDR2 LRSPGD (reference sequence). CDR3 residues: CTCSAVGGPETLYF. CDR3 bases read: TGCACCTGCAGTGCAGTGGGGGGCCCAGAAACGCTGTAT.

About this clone itself: Gene names are mouse gene names. The sequence runs out 1 residue before the end of the CDR3; the remainder is reconstructed from the germline J gene. The rearrangement links TRBV13-2 to TRBJ2-1, with TRBD2 matching over 9 bases. CDR3 length: 15 residues. Trimming removed 0 bases from V and 6 bases from J; junction bases left unmatched: 4. The germline CDR1 and CDR2 sequences are NNHNN and SYGAGS (reference sequence). The CDR3 DNA, read in part, is TGTGCCAGCGGTGATGCTGGGGGGGGCGGTGCTGAGCAGTTC. It codes for CASGDAGGGGAEQF. The CDR3, in full, reads CASGDAGGGGAEQFF.

This clone is a singleton in its sample. Gene names and germline refer to mouse. The read terminates 1 residue ahead of where the CDR3 ends, so the germline J gene completes it. The chain couples TRBV26 to TRBJ2-4; D gene unclear. CDR1 and CDR2 from the germline V gene are KGHPV and FQNQEV (reference sequence). The CDR3 sequence is 13 residues long. Trimming removed 4 bases from V and 1 base from J, with 6 bases in between. The part of the CDR3 DNA that was read is TGTGCCAGCAGTCCCCGGGGTCAAAACACCTTGTAC. Amino acids: CASSPRGQNTLY. The complete CDR3 reads CASSPRGQNTLYF.

With respect to this clone: Genes and germline are mouse. The read stops 1 residue short of the end of the CDR3; the missing end is completed from the germline J gene. The rearrangement uses TRBV19 and TRBJ2-1, with D possibly being TRBD1 (5 bases). With 2 bases removed from V and 2 bases from J, the gap between germline ends came to 11 bases. CDR3 length: 15 residues. Germline V lookup: CDR1 FNHDT, CDR2 SITEND (reference sequence). CDR3 in amino acids: CASSMDGQYYAEQFF. CDR3 DNA (partial): TGTGCCAGCAGTATGGACGGACAATACTATGCTGAGCAGTTC.

For this clone: The gene names given are mouse names. The CDR3 here is CASSQDWGGSQNTLYF. The covered CDR3 bases are TGTGCCAGCAGCCAAGACTGGGGGGGTAGTCAAAACACCTTGTAC. The rearrangement uses TRBV5 and TRBJ2-4; 9 bases are a match to TRBD2. The read terminates 1 residue before the CDR3 end, so the remaining end is supplied by the germline J gene. V was pared by 0 bases and J by 0 bases, with 1 base of the junction left unmatched. The CDR3 has 16 amino acids. From germline, CDR1 is LGHNA and CDR2 YNLKQL (reference sequence).

Turning to this clone: The gene names here belong to mouse. The read falls 1 residue short of the CDR3 end, and the missing part is taken from the germline J gene. This chain uses TRBV31 with TRBJ2-5; D assignment may be TRBD1 or TRBD2 (5 bases each). This CDR3 has 13 amino acids. Germline V CDR1 and CDR2: GKSSPN, SITVG. Trimming shortened V by 1 base and J by 0 bases, and 5 bases separated the two germline ends. The CDR3 sequence: CAWSRDNQDTQYF. The part of the CDR3 DNA that was read is TGTGCCTGGAGTCGGGACAACCAAGACACCCAGTAC.